The 23 T cell receptor beta chains given below trace back to one sample, sequenced in a study of OX40 agonist ivuxolimab in advanced cancers. The library came from the immunoSEQ multiplex PCR assay. Sourced from immuneACCESS, this table was stored by TCRdb with only in-frame sequences that have V and J called. A share of the clones is absent; for the studies checked, an unresolved V gene accounts for under half, and the remainder has no known explanation. The sample has roughly 71,000 clones on record, about 87% of them singletons. Less than 0.65% of the sample is in the top ten clones. The sample was CD4+ or CD8+ T cells sorted from blood, taken in a trial of the OX40 agonist ivuxolimab. The receptors here all came from an adult with an advanced solid tumor such as melanoma, head and neck, liver or kidney cancer.

The gene calls are TRBV2 and TRBJ2-6; 9 nucleotides match TRBD1. The germline CDR1 and CDR2 sequences are SNHLY and FYNNEI. This CDR3 is built from 13 residues. The V segment lost 6 bases and the J segment 11 bases; nucleotides outside the gene matches: 5. CDR3 protein: CASREGQGDVLTF. CDR3 nucleotides: TGTGCCAGCAGGGAGGGACAGGGAGACGTCCTGACTTTC.

CDR3 DNA: TGTGCCAGCGAAAGTAACTATGGCTACACCTTC. Translated: CASESNYGYTF. The gene calls are TRBV6-5 and TRBJ1-2; D not certain. V was pared by 8 bases and J by 1 base, with 5 bases between. The CDR3 runs 11 residues. Germline CDR1 is MNHEY and CDR2 is SVGAGI.

The J gene is TRBJ1-2, the V gene TRBV7-6, with 9 bases matching TRBD1. The CDR3 length is 15 residues. V shed 1 base and J 4 bases; nucleotides not matched to a gene: 4. Germline V gives CDR1 SGHVS, CDR2 FNYEAQ. The CDR3 protein is CASSLGTGAGYGYTF. The CDR3 DNA sequence: TGTGCCAGCAGCTTAGGGACAGGGGCTGGCTATGGCTACACCTTC. Variable domain in full (rest from reference TRBV7-6 and TRBJ1-2): GAGVSQSPRYKVTKRGQDVALRCDPISGHVSLYWYRQALGQGPEFLTYFNYEAQQDKSGLPNDRFSAERPEGSISTLTIQRTEQRDSAMYRCASSLGTGAGYGYTFGSGTRLTVV.

J is TRBJ1-2 and V is TRBV11-1; possible D gene TRBD1, 5 bases. Germline assignment: CDR1 SGHAT and CDR2 FQDESV (reference sequence). The V end lost 2 bases, the J end lost 7 bases, and 8 bases lay between the germline ends. The CDR3 extends over 12 amino acids. The CDR3 DNA sequence: TGTGCCAGCAGCTTACCCGGGGGTGGCTACACCTTC. It encodes CASSLPGGGYTF.

The V call is TRBV4-2, the J call TRBJ2-3; no reliable D call. The CDR3 sequence is 12 residues long. Germline values: CDR1 LGHNA, CDR2 YNFKEQ. Trimming shortened V by 0 bases and J by 6 bases, and 4 bases separated the two germline ends. CDR3 DNA: TGTGCCAGCAGCCAAGATGGGGATACGCAGTATTTT. This codes for CASSQDGDTQYF.

The chain links TRBV6-1 to TRBJ1-6; 7 bases are a match to TRBD1. The V and J ends lost 6 bases and 8 bases, in that order; junction bases with no gene match: 7. Germline loops: CDR1 MNHNS, CDR2 SASEGT. The CDR3 runs 14 residues. The CDR3 spells CASSLGTEDSPLHF. The CDR3 DNA follows: TGTGCCAGCAGCCTGGGGACAGAGGATTCACCCCTCCACTTT.

J is TRBJ1-2 and V is TRBV18, with 9 positions matching TRBD1. Germline V lookup: CDR1 KGHSH, CDR2 LQKENI. The CDR3 runs to 14 residues. Trimming cost V 2 bases and J 8 bases; bases outside gene matches: 6. The DNA of the CDR3 is TGTGCCAGCTCACCATCGGGAACAGGGGGCGGCTACACCTTC. As protein: CASSPSGTGGGYTF.

The chain carries TRBV27 and TRBJ1-1; D is undetermined. The CDR3 runs to 13 residues. CDR1 and CDR2 (germline): MNHEY, SMNVEV (reference sequence). With 0 bases removed from V and 2 bases from J, the gap between germline ends came to 4 bases. The CDR3: CASSLSYNTEAFF. The CDR3 DNA follows: TGTGCCAGCAGTTTATCGTACAACACTGAAGCTTTCTTT.

This rearrangement joins TRBV7-8 to TRBJ1-3; possibly TRBD1 for D (5 bases). The V gene lost 0 bases and the J gene lost 0 bases, with 6 bases spanning the gap. CDR1 SGHVS and CDR2 FQNEAQ come from the germline V gene. CDR3 size: 15 residues. This CDR3 reads CASSLAGGSGNTIYF. The CDR3, as DNA: TGTGCCAGCAGCTTAGCGGGGGGCTCTGGAAACACCATATATTTT.

The CDR3 sequence is CAISGGDNNEQFF. CDR3 coding DNA: TGTGCCATCAGTGGGGGAGATAACAATGAGCAGTTCTTC. The chain links TRBV10-3 to TRBJ2-1, with a tentative D call TRBD2 (5 bases). The CDR3 length is 13 residues. Germline V lookup: CDR1 ENHRY, CDR2 SYGVKD. V shed 4 bases and J shed 5 bases, with 9 bases lying between them.

CDR3 sequence reads: CASSMNRDRGQYLLNTEAFF. The CDR3 DNA sequence: TGTGCCAGTAGTATGAACCGGGACAGGGGGCAGTACCTACTGAACACTGAAGCTTTCTTT. The V call is TRBV19, the J call TRBJ1-1; TRBD1 matches at 12 bases. The CDR3 has 20 amino acids. V was pared by 3 bases and J by 0 bases, with 14 bases of the junction left unmatched. CDR1 is LNHDA and CDR2 is SQIVND in the germline V gene (reference sequence).

This chain uses TRBV5-1 with TRBJ1-4; D not resolved. V lost 5 bases and J lost 3, with 8 bases in between. There are 13 residues in the CDR3. Germline assignment: CDR1 SGHRS and CDR2 YFSETQ. CDR3 DNA sequence: TGCGCCAGCAGGGACTTATCTAATGAAAAACTGTTTTTT. Translation gives CASRDLSNEKLFF.

This chain links TRBV28 with TRBJ1-1; D gene unclear. The CDR3 is made up of 15 amino acids. With 2 bases removed from V and 1 base from J, the gap between germline ends came to 11 bases. Germline CDR1 is MDHEN and CDR2 is SYDVKM. CDR3 DNA sequence: TGTGCCAGCAGTTTACCGGTTGCAGCGAACACTGAAGCTTTCTTT. It encodes CASSLPVAANTEAFF.

The DNA of the CDR3 is TGCGCCAGCAGCCGTGGGACAGGGGGCCCCTACGAGCAGTACTTC. This sequence encodes CASSRGTGGPYEQYF. This chain joins TRBV4-1 and TRBJ2-7; 12 positions agree with TRBD1. J was trimmed by 2 bases and V by 4 bases; bases with no gene match: 3. Per germline, CDR1 MGHRA and CDR2 YSYEKL. This CDR3 is 15 amino acids long.

The gene calls are TRBV2 and TRBJ1-6, with D hard to call. CDR1 and CDR2 (germline): SNHLY, FYNNEI. V was trimmed by 2 bases and J by 9 bases, leaving 11 bases between them. This CDR3 has 14 amino acids. As DNA, the CDR3 is TGTGCCAGCAGTGAAACGGGAGGCGGTTCACCCCTCCACTTT. Translated, it gives CASSETGGGSPLHF.

This clone was recorded only once. The J gene is TRBJ2-3, the V gene TRBV5-1, with 8 nucleotides matching TRBD1. There are 14 residues in the CDR3. V shed 3 bases and J 6 bases; nucleotides not matched to a gene: 6. CDR1 is SGHRS and CDR2 is YFSETQ in the germline V gene. As DNA, the CDR3 is TGCGCCAGCAGCTCCGGGACAGGACCCGATACGCAGTATTTT. This gives the protein CASSSGTGPDTQYF.

The chain couples TRBV10-3 to TRBJ1-2; TRBD1 matches at 11 bases. The germline V gene encodes CDR1 ENHRY and CDR2 SYGVKD. The CDR3 spans 15 residues. V shed 5 bases, J shed 1 base, and the junction held 3 bases outside the gene matches. The CDR3 reads CAISSGTGGNYGYTF. CDR3 DNA sequence: TGTGCCATCAGTTCCGGGACAGGGGGTAACTATGGCTACACCTTC.

This chain joins TRBV5-8 and TRBJ2-5; D gene unclear. The V end was cut by 3 bases, the J end by 1 base, with 1 base between. The germline CDR1 and CDR2 sequences are SGHTS and YDEGEE. There are 11 residues in the CDR3. This CDR3 is CASSSQETQYF. In DNA, the CDR3 is TGTGCCAGCAGCTCCCAAGAGACCCAGTACTTC.

For the CDR3, the DNA is TGTGCCATCAGTGAGACACTGACAGAATACACAGATACGCAGTATTTT. Its protein product is CAISETLTEYTDTQYF. This rearrangement joins TRBV10-3 to TRBJ2-3; D is possibly TRBD1 (5 bases). Germline CDR1 reads ENHRY; CDR2 reads SYGVKD. V was shortened by 2 bases and J by 2 bases, with 14 bases between the two germline ends. The CDR3 consists of 16 residues.

The J gene is TRBJ2-3, the V gene TRBV7-9, with D uncertain. This CDR3 is built from 13 residues. The V gene's germline CDR1 is SEHNR and CDR2 FQNEAQ (reference sequence). V was pared by 8 bases and J by 0 bases, with 9 bases between. CDR3 DNA sequence: TGTGCCAGCCGTGGCCCTAGCACAGATACGCAGTATTTT. The encoded protein is CASRGPSTDTQYF.

Concerning this clone: One junction end does not reproduce the germline sequence, and a read error may be involved. The rearrangement links TRBV2 to TRBJ2-2; no definite D call. Germline V CDR1 and CDR2: SNHLY, FYNNEI. CDR3 length: 14 residues. As DNA, the CDR3 is TGTGCCAGCTGTGAGGATTTTAACACCGGGGAGCTGTTTTTT. It translates to CASCEDFNTGELFF.

V is TRBV19 and J is TRBJ1-4, with 7 bases lining up with TRBD1. Germline CDR1 LNHDA, CDR2 SQIVND (reference sequence). The CDR3 has 14 residues. J gave up 6 bases and V 7 bases, and 8 bases lay outside the gene matches. The CDR3 spells CASTPTGTHEKLFF. The CDR3 nucleotides are TGTGCCAGTACCCCGACAGGGACTCATGAAAAACTGTTTTTT.

The rearrangement uses TRBV19 and TRBJ2-1; no clear D gene. This CDR3 is built from 13 residues. Germline CDR1 and CDR2: LNHDA and SQIVND (reference sequence). V was cut by 5 bases and J by 6 bases, with 11 bases left in between. The CDR3 nucleotides are TGTGCCAGTAGTCTCACATTCCCCAATGAGCAGTTCTTC. Protein sequence: CASSLTFPNEQFF.